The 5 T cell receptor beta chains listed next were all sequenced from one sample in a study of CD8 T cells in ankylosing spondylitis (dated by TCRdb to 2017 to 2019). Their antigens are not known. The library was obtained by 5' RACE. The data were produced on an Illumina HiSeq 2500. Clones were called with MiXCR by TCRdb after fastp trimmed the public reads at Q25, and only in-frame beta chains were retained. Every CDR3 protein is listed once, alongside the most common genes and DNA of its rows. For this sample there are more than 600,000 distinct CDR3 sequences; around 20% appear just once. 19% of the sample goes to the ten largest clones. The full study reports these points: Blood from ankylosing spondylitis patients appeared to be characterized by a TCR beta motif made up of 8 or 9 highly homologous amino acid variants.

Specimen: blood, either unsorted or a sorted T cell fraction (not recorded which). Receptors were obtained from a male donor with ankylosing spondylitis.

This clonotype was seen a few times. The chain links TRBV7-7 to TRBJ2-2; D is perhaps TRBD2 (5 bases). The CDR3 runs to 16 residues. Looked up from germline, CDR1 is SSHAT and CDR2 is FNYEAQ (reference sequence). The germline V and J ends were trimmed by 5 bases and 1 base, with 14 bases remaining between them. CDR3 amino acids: CASSRLPSGNTGELFF. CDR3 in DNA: TGTGCCAGCAGCCGTCTTCCCAGCGGGAACACCGGGGAGCTGTTTTTT.

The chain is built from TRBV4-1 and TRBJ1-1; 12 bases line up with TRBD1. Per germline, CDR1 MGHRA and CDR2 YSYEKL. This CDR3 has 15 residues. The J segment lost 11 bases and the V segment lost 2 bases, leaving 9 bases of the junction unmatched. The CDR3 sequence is CASSQTAGTGGSAFF. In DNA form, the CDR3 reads TGCGCCAGCAGCCAAACTGCGGGGACAGGGGGCAGTGCTTTCTTT.

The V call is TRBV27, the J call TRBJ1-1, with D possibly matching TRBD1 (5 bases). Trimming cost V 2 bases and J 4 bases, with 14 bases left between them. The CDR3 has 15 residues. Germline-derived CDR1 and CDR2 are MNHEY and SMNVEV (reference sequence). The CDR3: CASSLQGGIGTEAFF. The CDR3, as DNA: TGTGCCAGCAGTTTACAGGGAGGGATCGGCACTGAAGCTTTCTTT.

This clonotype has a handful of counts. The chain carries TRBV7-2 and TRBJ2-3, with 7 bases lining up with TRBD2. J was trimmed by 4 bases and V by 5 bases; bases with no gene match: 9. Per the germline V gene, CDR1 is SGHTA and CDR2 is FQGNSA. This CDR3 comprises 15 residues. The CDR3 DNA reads TGTGCCAGCAGCGGCGGTTGGGCGGGAGCAGATACGCAGTATTTT. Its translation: CASSGGWAGADTQYF.

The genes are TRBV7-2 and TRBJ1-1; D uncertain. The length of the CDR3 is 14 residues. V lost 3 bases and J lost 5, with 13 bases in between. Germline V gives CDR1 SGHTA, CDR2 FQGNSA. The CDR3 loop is CASSFYAGKTEAFF. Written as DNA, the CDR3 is TGTGCCAGCAGCTTTTATGCGGGGAAAACTGAAGCTTTCTTT.